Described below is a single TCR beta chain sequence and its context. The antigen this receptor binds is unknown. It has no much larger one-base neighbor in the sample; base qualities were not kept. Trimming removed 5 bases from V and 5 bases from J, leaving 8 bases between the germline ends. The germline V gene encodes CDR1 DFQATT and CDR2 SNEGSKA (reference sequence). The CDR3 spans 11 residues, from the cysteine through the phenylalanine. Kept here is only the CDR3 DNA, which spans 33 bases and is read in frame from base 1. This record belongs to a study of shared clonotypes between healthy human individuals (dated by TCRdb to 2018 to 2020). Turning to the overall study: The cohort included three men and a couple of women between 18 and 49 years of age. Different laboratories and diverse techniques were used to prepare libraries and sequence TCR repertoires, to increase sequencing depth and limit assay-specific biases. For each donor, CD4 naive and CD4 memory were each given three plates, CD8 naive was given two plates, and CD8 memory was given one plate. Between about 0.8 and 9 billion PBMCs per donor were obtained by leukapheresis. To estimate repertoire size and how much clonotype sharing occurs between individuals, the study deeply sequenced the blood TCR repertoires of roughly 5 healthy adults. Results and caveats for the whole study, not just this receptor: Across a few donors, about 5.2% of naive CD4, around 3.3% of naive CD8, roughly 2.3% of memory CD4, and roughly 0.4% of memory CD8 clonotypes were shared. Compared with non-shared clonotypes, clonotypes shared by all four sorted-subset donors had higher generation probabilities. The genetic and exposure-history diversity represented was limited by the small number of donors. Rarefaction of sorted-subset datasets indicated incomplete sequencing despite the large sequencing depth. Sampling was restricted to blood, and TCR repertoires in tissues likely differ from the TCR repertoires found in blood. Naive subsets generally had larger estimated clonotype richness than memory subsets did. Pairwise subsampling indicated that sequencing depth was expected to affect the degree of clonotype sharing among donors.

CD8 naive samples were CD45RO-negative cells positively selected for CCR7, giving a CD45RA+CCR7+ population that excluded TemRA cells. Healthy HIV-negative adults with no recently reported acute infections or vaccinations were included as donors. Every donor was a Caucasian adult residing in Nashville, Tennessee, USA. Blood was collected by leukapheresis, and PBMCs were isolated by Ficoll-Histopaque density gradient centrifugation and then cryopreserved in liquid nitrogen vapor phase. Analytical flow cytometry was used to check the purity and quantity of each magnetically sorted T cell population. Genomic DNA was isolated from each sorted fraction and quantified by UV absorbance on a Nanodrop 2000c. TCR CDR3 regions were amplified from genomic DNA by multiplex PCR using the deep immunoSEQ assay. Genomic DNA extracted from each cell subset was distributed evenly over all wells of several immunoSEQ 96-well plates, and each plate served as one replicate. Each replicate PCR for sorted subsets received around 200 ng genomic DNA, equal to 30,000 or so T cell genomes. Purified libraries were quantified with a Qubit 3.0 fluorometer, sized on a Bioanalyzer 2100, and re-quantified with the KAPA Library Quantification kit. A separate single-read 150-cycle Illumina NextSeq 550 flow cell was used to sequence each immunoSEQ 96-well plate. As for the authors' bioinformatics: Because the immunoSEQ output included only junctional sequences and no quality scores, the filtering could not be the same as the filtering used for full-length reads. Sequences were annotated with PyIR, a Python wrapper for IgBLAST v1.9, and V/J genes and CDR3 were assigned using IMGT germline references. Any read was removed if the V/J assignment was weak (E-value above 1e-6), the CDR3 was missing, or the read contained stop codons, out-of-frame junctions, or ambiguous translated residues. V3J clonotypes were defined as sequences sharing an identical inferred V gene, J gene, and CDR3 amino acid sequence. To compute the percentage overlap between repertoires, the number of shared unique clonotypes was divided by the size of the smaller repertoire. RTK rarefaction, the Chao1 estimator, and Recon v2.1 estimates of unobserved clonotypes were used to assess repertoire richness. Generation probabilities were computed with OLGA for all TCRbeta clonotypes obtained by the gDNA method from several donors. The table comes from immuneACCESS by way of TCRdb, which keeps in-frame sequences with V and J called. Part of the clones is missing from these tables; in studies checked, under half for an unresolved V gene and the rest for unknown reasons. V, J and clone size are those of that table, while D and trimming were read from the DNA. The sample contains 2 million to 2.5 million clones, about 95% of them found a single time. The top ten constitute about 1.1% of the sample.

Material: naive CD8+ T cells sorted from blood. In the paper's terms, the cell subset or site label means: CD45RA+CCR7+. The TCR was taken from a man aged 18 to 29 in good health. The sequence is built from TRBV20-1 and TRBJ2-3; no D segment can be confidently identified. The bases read TGCAGTGCTCCATCAGTAGATACGCAGTATTTT. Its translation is CSAPSVDTQYF.